This is a list of T cell receptor beta chains from one sample in a study of OX40 agonist ivuxolimab in advanced cancers. Method: immunoSEQ multiplex PCR; TCRdb's copy keeps in-frame clones and lacks some. The sample lists tens of thousands of clones, approximately 89% seen once, with roughly 0.22% in the top ten. The source material was CD4+ or CD8+ T cells sorted from blood, sampled in a trial of the OX40 agonist ivuxolimab. The receptor source for this set is an adult with an advanced solid tumor such as melanoma, head and neck, liver or kidney cancer. CDR3s include the opening cysteine and the closing phenylalanine or tryptophan. Each record gives: V gene, clone size, D gene, J gene, CDR3 length, CDR3 protein, CDR3 DNA. A D gene is named only where the DNA matches it firmly. Not every row has a clone size; where given, it reads once, few, many or a size class.

v_call: TRBV5-1; clone_size: few; d_call: TRBD1; j_call: TRBJ2-5; cdr3_length: 14; cdr3_aa: CASSQQGQGETQYF; cdr3_nt: TGCGCCAGCAGCCAACAGGGGCAGGGAGAGACCCAGTACTTC
v_call: TRBV7-8; clone_size: NA; d_call: TRBD1; j_call: TRBJ2-2; cdr3_length: 15; cdr3_aa: CASRRTGGSPGELFF; cdr3_nt: TGTGCCAGCAGGAGGACAGGGGGCTCTCCCGGGGAGCTGTTTTTT
v_call: TRBV15; clone_size: NA; d_call: NA; j_call: TRBJ1-1; cdr3_length: 14; cdr3_aa: CATSRGGRGTEAFF; cdr3_nt: TGTGCCACCAGCAGAGGAGGGAGGGGCACTGAAGCTTTCTTT
v_call: TRBV19; clone_size: NA; d_call: TRBD2; j_call: TRBJ2-5; cdr3_length: 15; cdr3_aa: CASSITGRGQETQYF; cdr3_nt: TGTGCCAGTAGTATCACGGGGAGGGGACAAGAGACCCAGTACTTC
v_call: TRBV2; clone_size: once; d_call: NA; j_call: TRBJ1-1; cdr3_length: 14; cdr3_aa: CASSPVTGNTEAFF; cdr3_nt: TGTGCCAGCAGCCCTGTAACAGGGAACACTGAAGCTTTCTTT
v_call: TRBV4-2; clone_size: NA; d_call: NA; j_call: TRBJ2-1; cdr3_length: 16; cdr3_aa: CASSQNEGGRWDEQFF; cdr3_nt: TGTGCCAGCAGCCAGAACGAGGGCGGTCGATGGGATGAGCAGTTCTTC
v_call: TRBV25-1; clone_size: few; d_call: TRBD1; j_call: TRBJ1-1; cdr3_length: 14; cdr3_aa: CASSEWAGGTEAFF; cdr3_nt: TGTGCCAGCAGTGAATGGGCAGGGGGGACTGAAGCTTTCTTT
v_call: TRBV9; clone_size: NA; d_call: NA; j_call: TRBJ1-1; cdr3_length: 14; cdr3_aa: CASSATSMNTEAFF; cdr3_nt: TGTGCCAGCAGCGCGACTTCTATGAACACTGAAGCTTTCTTT
v_call: TRBV7-6; clone_size: NA; d_call: TRBD2; j_call: TRBJ2-3; cdr3_length: 18; cdr3_aa: CASSLYLVAGGGTDTQYF; cdr3_nt: TGTGCCAGCAGCTTATATCTGGTCGCGGGGGGTGGCACAGATACGCAGTATTTT
v_call: TRBV6-6; clone_size: NA; d_call: TRBD1; j_call: TRBJ1-2; cdr3_length: 13; cdr3_aa: CASSSTGPYRYTF; cdr3_nt: TGTGCCAGCAGTTCGACAGGGCCCTATCGCTACACCTTC
v_call: TRBV6-1; clone_size: NA; d_call: TRBD2; j_call: TRBJ2-5; cdr3_length: 14; cdr3_aa: CASSGLAGQETQYF; cdr3_nt: TGTGCCAGCAGTGGACTAGCGGGACAAGAGACCCAGTACTTC
v_call: TRBV5-5; clone_size: NA; d_call: NA; j_call: TRBJ1-2; cdr3_length: 16; cdr3_aa: CASSLARISSPLGYTF; cdr3_nt: TGTGCCAGCAGCTTGGCCCGGATCTCGTCCCCCCTAGGCTACACCTTC
v_call: TRBV25-1; clone_size: NA; d_call: NA; j_call: TRBJ1-5; cdr3_length: 12; cdr3_aa: CASSAPNQPQHF; cdr3_nt: TGTGCCAGCAGTGCGCCAAATCAGCCCCAGCATTTT
v_call: TRBV5-1; clone_size: once; d_call: TRBD2; j_call: TRBJ2-7; cdr3_length: 16; cdr3_aa: CASSLAGREGNYEQYF; cdr3_nt: TGCGCCAGCAGCTTGGCGGGGCGGGAGGGCAACTACGAGCAGTACTTC